This T cell receptor (beta chain) is drawn from a study of blood T cell repertoires in COVID-19. Overall study context: Donors in the United States, Italy and Spain gave samples during acute or convalescent COVID-19.

Across under 25 US areas, participants ranged in age from roughly 18 to 89 years. Assignments of participants to cohorts depended upon their own reported clinical history. Study processing details: Reference gene primer amplification gave nucleated cell count estimates. The table came from immunoSEQ multiplex PCR; TCRdb's copy has only in-frame clones and leaves some out. V and J calls and clone size follow that table, whereas D and trimming were derived from the DNA. The table records 300,000 or so clones, just over 85% of them present only once. Deletions cut 2 bases from V and 9 bases from J, with 16 bases between. The CDR3 sequence is 15 residues long. From germline, CDR1 is LGHDT and CDR2 YNNKEL (reference sequence).

The clonotype comes from a woman in her 40s with acute COVID-19. The specimen was PBMCs or T cells enriched from blood (not recorded which). V usage is TRBV3-1 (or the pseudogene TRBV3-2) and J usage is TRBJ2-2; D gene uncertain. CDR3 amino acids: CASSQFRRHHRELFF. Written as DNA, the CDR3 is TGTGCCAGCAGCCAATTCAGGCGCCACCACCGGGAGCTGTTTTTT.